This is a list of T cell receptor beta chains from one sample in a study of cytomegalovirus exposure and HLA in healthy donors. Sequencing used immunoSEQ multiplex PCR; TCRdb keeps in-frame clones, though not all of them. This sample has about 150,000 clones, with about 78% found just once. The sequenced material came from PBMCs. The origin of the receptors is a male donor in good health and CMV-seronegative. The CDR3 runs from the conserved cysteine through the conserved F or W. The D gene is left open where the match is weak. Clone size, where shown, is once, few, many, or a class for clones that have expanded.

D gene,CDR3 length,V gene,clone size,J gene,CDR3 protein,CDR3 DNA
.,17,TRBV4-3,.,TRBJ2-1,CASSQERGVSSYNEQFF,TGCGCCAGCAGCCAAGAAAGGGGCGTGAGCTCCTACAATGAGCAGTTCTTC
TRBD2,17,TRBV27,few,TRBJ2-7,CASSSTTSGRGNYEQYF,TGTGCCAGCAGTTCCACGACTAGCGGGAGGGGTAACTACGAGCAGTACTTC
.,17,TRBV7-2,.,TRBJ1-3,CASSPRGGGSSGNTIYF,TGTGCCAGCAGCCCCAGGGGAGGGGGTTCCTCTGGAAACACCATATATTTT
.,16,TRBV7-8,.,TRBJ1-3,CASSLKAWSSGNTIYF,TGTGCCAGCAGCTTAAAAGCCTGGAGCTCTGGAAACACCATATATTTT
.,13,TRBV29-1,.,TRBJ2-7,CSVEDRTNYEQYF,TGCAGCGTTGAAGACAGAACAAACTACGAGCAGTACTTC
TRBD1,15,TRBV6-6,.,TRBJ1-3,CASRGGQGPGNTIYF,TGTGCCAGCAGGGGGGGACAGGGCCCTGGAAACACCATATATTTT
TRBD2,14,TRBV7-2,once,TRBJ2-7,CASGIGLADYEQYF,TGTGCCAGCGGTATCGGACTAGCGGATTACGAGCAGTACTTC
.,13,TRBV5-6,.,TRBJ2-7,CASSSGGSYEQYF,TGTGCCAGCAGCTCCGGGGGCTCCTACGAGCAGTACTTC
.,12,TRBV18,.,TRBJ2-7,CASSTREYEQYF,TGTGCCAGCTCAACTAGAGAGTACGAGCAGTACTTC
TRBD1,13,TRBV29-1,.,TRBJ1-5,CSVSGTDNQPQHF,TGCAGCGTTTCCGGGACAGATAATCAGCCCCAGCATTTT
.,15,TRBV4-3,.,TRBJ1-1,CASSQESLGATEAFF,TGCGCCAGCAGCCAAGAGTCTCTGGGGGCCACTGAAGCTTTCTTT
.,14,TRBV6-6,.,TRBJ1-5,CASGETSDNQPQHF,TGTGCCAGTGGAGAGACGTCGGACAATCAGCCCCAGCATTTT
.,13,TRBV5-1,few,TRBJ1-2,CASAEGVNYGYTF,TGCGCCAGCGCCGAAGGGGTTAACTATGGCTACACCTTC
.,16,TRBV5-1,.,TRBJ1-3,CASSLATGLSGNTIYF,TGCGCCAGCAGCTTGGCCACAGGGCTCTCTGGAAACACCATATATTTT
.,14,TRBV29-1,few,TRBJ1-2,CSAPIVQGNYGYTF,TGCAGCGCCCCGATCGTACAGGGAAACTATGGCTACACCTTC
.,17,TRBV7-2,.,TRBJ1-5,CASSYLPSGISNQPQHF,TGTGCCAGCAGCTACCTACCGTCGGGGATTAGCAATCAGCCCCAGCATTTT
.,13,TRBV19,.,TRBJ2-5,CASSPRRSETQYF,TGTGCCAGTAGTCCCCGCCGGTCAGAGACCCAGTACTTC
.,15,TRBV10-3,.,TRBJ1-5,CAISESRGTNQPQHF,TGTGCCATCAGTGAGTCGAGGGGGACGAATCAGCCCCAGCATTTT
.,14,TRBV18,.,TRBJ1-2,CASSSGGHNYGYTF,TGTGCCAGCTCAAGCGGGGGACACAACTATGGCTACACCTTC
.,12,TRBV6-6,.,TRBJ2-1,CASSLLANEQFF,TGTGCCAGCAGCCTCCTAGCCAATGAGCAGTTCTTC
TRBD1,16,TRBV7-9,.,TRBJ2-2,CASSPLDRVGTGELFF,TGTGCCAGCAGCCCACTAGACAGGGTCGGCACCGGGGAGCTGTTTTTT
.,16,TRBV19,.,TRBJ2-3,CASQHLTGLGTDTQYF,TGTGCCAGCCAGCATTTAACGGGATTGGGAACAGATACGCAGTATTTT
TRBD1,13,TRBV7-3,few,TRBJ1-2,CASSPTGDYGYTF,TGTGCCAGCAGCCCCACAGGGGACTATGGCTACACCTTC
TRBD2,14,TRBV4-3,.,TRBJ2-7,CASSPGLATYEQYF,TGCGCCAGCAGCCCTGGACTAGCGACCTACGAGCAGTACTTC
.,16,TRBV7-8,.,TRBJ1-6,CASSSRRDPRHSPLHF,TGTGCCAGCAGCTCGAGACGGGATCCCCGGCATTCACCCCTCCACTTT